This TCR beta chain was identified during a study of CD8+CD57+ T cells in acquired aplastic anemia. Ten or more counts support this clonotype. Its antigen is not identified. The template for TCR beta VDJ and CDR3 sequence profiling was genomic DNA. TCRdb re-called the reads through MiXCR, storing one row per CDR3 protein. Of about 190,000 distinct CDR3 sequences in the sample, nearly 50% were seen once. The CDR3 spans 14 residues. Germline values: CDR1 SGHNT, CDR2 YYREEE (reference sequence). With 4 bases clipped from V and 4 bases from J, the junction kept 5 bases outside the gene matches. Selection for sequencing was limited to patients who had shown CD8+CD57+ cell expansion by flow cytometry. The study's findings and limits: Patients and controls shared 25 to 30 CD8+ CDR3 sequences, highly expressed in patients.

This chain uses TRBV5-4 with TRBJ2-1, with 7 bases lining up with TRBD1. Sequenced sample: sorted CD4+, CD8+, or CD8+CD57+ T cells (not recorded which) from PBMCs. This receptor was identified in a human donor with aplastic anemia. The CDR3 loop reads CASSLPGQYNEQFF. For the CDR3, the DNA is TGTGCCAGCAGCCTTCCGGGACAGTACAATGAGCAGTTCTTC.